This note documents a single T cell receptor (beta chain) sequence. This specimen comes from a study of cytomegalovirus exposure and HLA in healthy donors. The V segment lost 3 bases and the J segment 5 bases; nucleotides outside the gene matches: 9. Per the germline V gene, CDR1 is LNHDA and CDR2 is SQIVND (reference sequence). The CDR3 is 15 amino acids. Use of 60 Vbeta and 13 Jbeta primers characterized the PCR. Sequencing used immunoSEQ multiplex PCR; TCRdb keeps in-frame clones, though not all of them. The sample lists fewer than 130,000 clones; 74% were seen once. Input material: PBMCs. The receptor was derived from a man aged 45-65 years in good health and CMV-seropositive. The chain has TRBV19 and TRBJ2-5; 7 nucleotides agree with TRBD2. This chain's CDR3 is CASSMASGVGETQYF. The DNA for the CDR3 is TGTGCCAGTAGTATGGCTAGCGGAGTGGGGGAGACCCAGTACTTC.